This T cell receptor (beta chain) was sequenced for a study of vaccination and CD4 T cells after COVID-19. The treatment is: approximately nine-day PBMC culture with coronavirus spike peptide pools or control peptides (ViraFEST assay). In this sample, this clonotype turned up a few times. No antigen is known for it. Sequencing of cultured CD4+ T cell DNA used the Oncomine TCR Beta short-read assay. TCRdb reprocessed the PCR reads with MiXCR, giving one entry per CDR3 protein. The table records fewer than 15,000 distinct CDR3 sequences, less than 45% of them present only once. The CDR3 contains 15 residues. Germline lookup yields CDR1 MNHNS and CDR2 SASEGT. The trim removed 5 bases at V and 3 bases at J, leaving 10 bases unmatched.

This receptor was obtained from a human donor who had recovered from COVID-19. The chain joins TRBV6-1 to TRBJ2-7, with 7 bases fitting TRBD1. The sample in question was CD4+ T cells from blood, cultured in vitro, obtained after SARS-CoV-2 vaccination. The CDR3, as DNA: TGTGCCAGCAGTATACAGGGGTCTGCCTACTACGAGCAGTACTTC. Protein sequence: CASSIQGSAYYEQYF.